These T cell receptor beta chains were read from a single sample in a study of T cells in Graves' hyperthyroidism and ophthalmopathy. TCRdb re-derived calls from the multiplex PCR reads in MiXCR, one entry per CDR3 protein. The data contain hundreds of thousands of distinct CDR3 sequences, more than 20% of them seen just once; the ten biggest clones take up 34%. Sequencing was carried out using blood. These receptors all stem from a young man with Graves' ophthalmopathy. Both conserved end residues are part of each CDR3. The order of the fields is V gene, clone size, D gene, J gene, CDR3 DNA, CDR3 protein. D genes are given only for firm matches. The size entry is marked missing in some rows and otherwise reads once, few, many or a size class.

>TRBV20-1|.|TRBD2|TRBJ2-5
TGCAGTGCCGACTCACTAGCGGGAAAGGTTTCGGGCTACCAAGAGACCCAGTACTTC
CSADSLAGKVSGYQETQYF
>TRBV3-1|many|TRBD1|TRBJ2-1
TGTGCCAGCAGTACAGGGGGCTCCTACAATGAGCAGTTCTTC
CASSTGGSYNEQFF
>TRBV29-1|.|TRBD2|TRBJ2-3
TGCAGCGGGGCGGGAGGGGCAGATACGCAGTATTTT
CSGAGGADTQYF
>TRBV5-6|.|.|TRBJ1-4
TGTGCCAGCAGCCGGGGGGACGCAAATGAAAAACTGTTTTTT
CASSRGDANEKLFF
>TRBV3-1|many|.|TRBJ1-2
TGTGCCAGCAGCCAACTCAGGGATTACACCTTC
CASSQLRDYTF
>TRBV5-4|.|TRBD1|TRBJ1-2
TGTGCCAGCAGCGGGCCTGCCCAGGACAGGGTTAACTATGGCTACACCTTC
CASSGPAQDRVNYGYTF
>TRBV19|.|.|TRBJ2-1
TGTGCCAGTAGTATAGGCCTAGGGGGAGGGCCGTACAATGAGCAGTTCTTC
CASSIGLGGGPYNEQFF
>TRBV10-3|many|.|TRBJ1-5
TGTGCCATCAGTGAGGGCCATAGCAATCAGCCCCAGCATTTT
CAISEGHSNQPQHF
>TRBV3-2|few|.|TRBJ1-1
TGTGCCAGCAGCCAAAATAAAGGGATGAACACTGAAGCTTTCTTT
CASSQNKGMNTEAFF
>TRBV7-9|many|TRBD2|TRBJ2-1
TGTGCCAGCAGGGTTTCCGGGGGAGGGCCGCGGAATGAGCAGTTCTTC
CASRVSGGGPRNEQFF
>TRBV28|.|.|TRBJ1-5
TGTGCCAGCAGTTTAGTAAGGCTGCCCCAGCATTTT
CASSLVRLPQHF
>TRBV5-1|.|.|TRBJ2-1
TGCGCCAGCAGCTTCGGGACAACCTCCCCTAATGAGCAGTTCTTC
CASSFGTTSPNEQFF
>TRBV6-1|.|.|TRBJ1-3
TGTGCCAGCAGTGAACAGGTCTCTGGAAACACCATATATTTT
CASSEQVSGNTIYF
>TRBV20-1|.|TRBD2|TRBJ2-1
TGCAGTGCTAGAAAGACTAGCGGGGGATACAATGAGCAGTTCTTC
CSARKTSGGYNEQFF
>TRBV5-1|few|.|TRBJ1-6
TGCGCCAGCAGCTTGGCCTCGGGTTCACCCCTCCACTTT
CASSLASGSPLHF
>TRBV5-1|many|TRBD1|TRBJ2-7
TGCGCCAGCAGCCAGGGACAGGGTAACCACGAGCAGTACTTC
CASSQGQGNHEQYF
>TRBV20-1|few|TRBD1|TRBJ2-2
TGCAGTGCTGGGGCTGGACAGGGGGTTGCCGGGGAGCTGTTTTTT
CSAGAGQGVAGELFF
>TRBV20-1|.|.|TRBJ1-5
TGCAGTGCTAGGAATCAAGCGGGGGGGCCGGGGCCCCAGCATTTT
CSARNQAGGPGPQHF
>TRBV2|many|.|TRBJ2-3
TGTGCCAGCAGTGAAGGCCGGGTAGGCACAGATACGCAGTATTTT
CASSEGRVGTDTQYF
>TRBV20-1|.|TRBD2|TRBJ2-3
TGCAGTGCTCCACGGGGGGGGAGTACAGATACGCAGTATTTT
CSAPRGGSTDTQYF
>TRBV3-1|.|TRBD1|TRBJ1-6
TGTGCCAGCAGCCCAAGCCTAGGGGGCCGGGATTCACCCCTCCACTTT
CASSPSLGGRDSPLHF
>TRBV7-8|.|.|TRBJ2-7
TGTGCCAGCAGCCAAAATCCCGTACGCTCCTACGAGCAGTACTTC
CASSQNPVRSYEQYF
>TRBV27|.|TRBD2|TRBJ2-5
TGTGCCAGCAGTTTATCCTCAGGACTAGCGTATCAAGAGACCCAGTACTTC
CASSLSSGLAYQETQYF